This T cell receptor (beta chain) was identified during a study of blood T cell repertoires in COVID-19. Sequenced by immunoSEQ multiplex PCR; TCRdb stores in-frame clones only, minus some. The data contain roughly 290,000 clones, about 83% of them singletons. The CDR3 is 15 residues long. The J segment lost 6 bases and the V segment lost 3 bases, leaving 3 bases of the junction unmatched. Per germline, CDR1 KGHDR and CDR2 SFDVKD. The TCR sequence derives from a woman in her thirties or forties who had recovered from COVID-19. The sequencing sample was made of PBMCs or T cells enriched from blood (not recorded which). This sequence joins TRBV24-1 and TRBJ1-4; 10 bases line up with TRBD1. The CDR3 loop is CATSDGGTGDEKLFF. The CDR3 DNA follows: TGTGCCACCAGTGATGGGGGGACAGGGGATGAAAAACTGTTTTTT.